Listed here are 14 T cell receptor beta chains from one sample, sequenced in a study of human T cells and chemical hapten exposure. The time point denotes: patch test 2, 6 weeks after DPC sensitization. Treatment of the sample: therapeutic diphenylcyclopropenone sensitization with weekly scalp DPC. TCRdb reprocessed the RACE reads with MiXCR, giving one entry per CDR3 protein. The repertoire holds tens of thousands of distinct CDR3 sequences, with 10% to 13% as singletons. The input for sequencing was whole blood, taken in connection with sensitization to the hapten diphenylcyclopropenone (DPC). The origin of the receptors is a woman aged 45-60 years with alopecia areata. Some clones in this sample may be carry-over from other donors' samples.

The J gene is TRBJ2-3, the V gene TRBV28; D is ambiguous. V dropped 6 bases and J dropped 6 bases, with 10 bases sitting between them. Germline V lookup: CDR1 MDHEN, CDR2 SYDVKM. This CDR3 is 12 amino acids long. The CDR3 bases are TGTGCCAGCAGGGAATCAGCGGATACGCAGTATTTT. The encoded protein is CASRESADTQYF.

This clonotype was found many times. V and J are TRBV2 and TRBJ2-3, with D perhaps given as TRBD1 or TRBD2 (5 bases each). The CDR3 length is 15 residues. Germline CDR1 and CDR2: SNHLY and FYNNEI. V shed 4 bases and J shed 5 bases, with 16 bases lying between them. The CDR3 DNA follows: TGTGCCAGCAGTGTTTGGGCAGGGACCATAGATACGCAGTATTTT. Its protein product is CASSVWAGTIDTQYF.

The sample holds many counts of this clonotype. The chain carries TRBV18 and TRBJ2-2, with 10 bases identical to TRBD2. After removal of 8 bases from V and 4 bases from J, the junction contained 7 bases not matched to a gene. Germline loops: CDR1 KGHSH, CDR2 LQKENI. CDR3 length equals 15 residues. CDR3: CASHTLAGVTGELFF. The CDR3 nucleotides read TGTGCCAGCCATACGCTAGCGGGAGTCACCGGGGAGCTGTTTTTT.

The gene calls are TRBV20-1 and TRBJ2-7; weak D call: TRBD2 (5 bases). Between the trimmed V and J ends, which lost 3 bases and 7 bases, there was a span of 19 bases. In germline, CDR1 is DFQATT, CDR2 SNEGSKA (reference sequence). The CDR3 sequence is 14 residues long. CDR3 sequence reads: CSARLRRTRDEQYF. The CDR3 nucleotides read TGCAGTGCTAGGTTAAGGAGGACTCGAGATGAGCAGTACTTC.

This clonotype was found a few times. This chain uses TRBV29-1 with TRBJ1-2; 7 bases match TRBD1. Germline CDR1 SQVTM, CDR2 ANQGSEA. After removal of 6 bases from V and 4 bases from J, the junction contained 14 bases not matched to a gene. The CDR3 extends over 15 amino acids. CDR3 residues: CSVSSATGKGYGYTF. CDR3 sequence (DNA): TGCAGCGTCTCTTCCGCGACAGGGAAGGGCTATGGCTACACCTTC.

This clonotype was counted many times. This rearrangement joins TRBV2 to TRBJ2-3; D may be TRBD1 (6 bases). V lost 8 bases and J 2 bases, leaving 11 bases between the germline ends. The CDR3 spans 13 residues. Germline V gene lookup returns CDR1 SNHLY and CDR2 FYNNEI. CDR3 DNA: TGTGCCAGCCGGGACACCAACACAGATACGCAGTATTTT. This codes for CASRDTNTDTQYF.

The chain recombines TRBV10-2 with TRBJ2-1; D unclear. Germline V gene lookup returns CDR1 WSHSY and CDR2 SAAADI. Trimming cost V 3 bases and J 7 bases, with 16 bases left between them. The CDR3 loop spans 15 amino acids. CDR3: CASSDGWSARNEQFF. Here the CDR3 DNA reads TGCGCCAGCAGTGACGGCTGGTCAGCTCGGAATGAGCAGTTCTTC.

V is TRBV9 and J is TRBJ1-3; unclear D gene. Trimming shortened V by 0 bases and J by 2 bases, and 12 bases separated the two germline ends. Germline CDR1 SGDLS, CDR2 YYNGEE. The CDR3 extends over 16 amino acids. Here the CDR3 reads CASSVGGRAAGNTIYF. The CDR3 DNA is TGTGCCAGCAGCGTAGGAGGGAGGGCTGCTGGAAACACCATATATTTT.

This clonotype came up once. The V gene is TRBV29-1, the J gene TRBJ2-1, with a tentative D call TRBD2 (6 bases). The CDR3 has 17 residues. V lost 3 bases, J lost 0 bases, and 18 bases lay in between. The germline V gene has CDR1 SQVTM and CDR2 ANQGSEA. The chain's CDR3 is CSVDGVAARTSYNEQFF. The CDR3 DNA sequence: TGCAGCGTTGACGGGGTAGCGGCACGAACCTCCTACAATGAGCAGTTCTTC.

This chain links TRBV29-1 with TRBJ2-1, with 14 nucleotides matching TRBD2. Germline loops: CDR1 SQVTM, CDR2 ANQGSEA. V was pared by 8 bases and J by 7 bases, with 7 bases of the junction left unmatched. CDR3 length equals 14 residues. The CDR3 reads CSLKGTSGRNEQFF. The CDR3 DNA sequence: TGCAGCTTGAAGGGGACTAGCGGGAGAAATGAGCAGTTCTTC.

This clonotype was seen at least ten times. The rearrangement links TRBV19 to TRBJ1-5; D gene ambiguous. Trimming cost V 2 bases and J 5 bases, with 10 bases left between them. The germline CDR1 and CDR2 sequences are LNHDA and SQIVND (reference sequence). CDR3 length: 14 residues. The CDR3 region has the DNA TGTGCCAGTAGTATAAGTGACAATGATCAGCCCCAGCATTTT. The encoded protein is CASSISDNDQPQHF.

This clonotype was detected many times. V is TRBV12-3 or TRBV12-4 and J is TRBJ2-7, with D possibly matching TRBD1 (5 bases). The CDR3 is 13 amino acids. V gave up 2 bases and J gave up 7 bases, with 12 bases separating them. The CDR3 DNA follows: TGTGCCAGCAGTTTAAGGCAGGGTAGTGAGCAGTACTTC. Translating gives CASSLRQGSEQYF.

This chain uses TRBV7-9 with TRBJ1-2; the match to TRBD1 covers 8 bases. The V gene end was trimmed by 5 bases and the J gene end by 4 bases; junction bases not matched to a gene: 15. The germline gives CDR1 SEHNR, CDR2 FQNEAQ (reference sequence). The CDR3 covers 17 residues. In DNA, the CDR3 is TGTGCCAGCAGCCGGGAGACAGGGGCGGAACGGGGCTATGGCTACACCTTC. Translating it yields CASSRETGAERGYGYTF.

This clonotype was counted many times. The rearrangement joins TRBV7-2 to TRBJ1-1; D not certain. In germline, CDR1 is SGHTA, CDR2 FQGNSA. V was cut by 1 base and J by 7 bases, with 10 bases left in between. The CDR3 has 13 residues. The CDR3 region is CASSLDPGREAFF. CDR3 sequence (DNA): TGTGCCAGCAGCTTAGACCCGGGCCGTGAAGCTTTCTTT.